Shown below are 14 T cell receptor beta chains from a single sample sequenced in a study of blood T cell repertoires in COVID-19. Using immunoSEQ multiplex PCR, the repertoire was profiled, and TCRdb retains in-frame clones only, with some absent. The table shows 250,000 to 350,000 clones, with around 86% occurring only once. The sequenced sample was peripheral blood. All receptors come from a woman aged 25 to 39 with active or convalescent COVID-19.

V gene TRBV25-1 combines with J gene TRBJ2-1; D may be TRBD1 (6 bases). The V gene's germline CDR1 is MGHDK and CDR2 SYGVNS. Deletions cut 4 bases from V and 7 bases from J, with 17 bases between. The CDR3 has 15 amino acids. The CDR3: CASSVGRGIENEQFF. The CDR3 nucleotides read TGTGCCAGCAGTGTGGGCAGGGGAATTGAGAATGAGCAGTTCTTC.

The genes are TRBV6-2 or TRBV6-3 and TRBJ2-2; 7 positions agree with TRBD2. The V gene's germline CDR1 is MNHEY and CDR2 SVGEGT. The J segment lost 6 bases and the V segment lost 4 bases, leaving 17 bases of the junction unmatched. The CDR3 is made up of 18 amino acids. For the CDR3, the DNA is TGTGCCAGCAGTTCCGCCCCTTTTTCGGGCGGGGGACCCGGGGAGCTGTTTTTT. It is translated as CASSSAPFSGGGPGELFF.

The count of this clone is one. The genes are TRBV19 and TRBJ1-1; 10 bases are a match to TRBD1. The CDR3 consists of 18 residues. Trimming removed 1 base from V and 4 bases from J; junction bases left unmatched: 12. Germline V gene lookup returns CDR1 LNHDA and CDR2 SQIVND (reference sequence). The CDR3 protein is CASSIAPLRQGAGTEAFF. Written as DNA, the CDR3 is TGTGCCAGTAGTATAGCCCCTCTCAGACAGGGGGCAGGCACTGAAGCTTTCTTT.

This chain joins TRBV14 and TRBJ1-3; D unclear. The V end was cut by 0 bases, the J end by 0 bases, with 3 bases between. CDR1 is SGHDN, CDR2 FVKESK, per germline. This CDR3 region has 14 residues. Here the CDR3 reads CASSQDLSGNTIYF. CDR3 bases: TGTGCCAGCAGCCAAGATCTCTCTGGAAACACCATATATTTT.

The gene calls are TRBV5-1 and TRBJ1-2; possible D gene TRBD1, 5 bases. Between the trimmed V and J ends, which lost 0 bases and 2 bases, there was a span of 11 bases. The CDR3 length is 15 residues. Per germline, CDR1 SGHRS and CDR2 YFSETQ. CDR3: CASSLGGVGNYGYTF. The DNA for the CDR3 is TGCGCCAGCAGCTTGGGGGGCGTTGGAAACTATGGCTACACCTTC.

This clone showed up just a few times. V gene TRBV10-1 combines with J gene TRBJ2-6, with 8 bases lining up with TRBD1. The CDR3 extends over 17 amino acids. V lost 1 base and J lost 6; bases outside the gene matches: 8. Per the germline V gene, CDR1 is WNHNN and CDR2 is SYGVQD (reference sequence). The CDR3 DNA follows: TGCGCCAGCAGTGAGTTCGATGGACAGGGCGAGGCCAACGTCCTGACTTTC. Translation gives CASSEFDGQGEANVLTF.

This chain joins TRBV18 and TRBJ1-1; 8 nucleotides line up with TRBD1. CDR1 is KGHSH and CDR2 is LQKENI in the germline V gene. The length of the CDR3 is 16 residues. J gave up 0 bases and V 2 bases, and 5 bases lay outside the gene matches. In DNA, the CDR3 is TGTGCCAGCTCACCAGGGACAGGTACTATGAACACTGAAGCTTTCTTT. As protein: CASSPGTGTMNTEAFF.

The chain uses TRBV24-1 and TRBJ1-4, with TRBD1 matching over 10 bases. After removal of 4 bases from V and 8 bases from J, the junction contained 6 bases not matched to a gene. From germline, CDR1 is KGHDR and CDR2 SFDVKD. CDR3 length: 15 residues. This CDR3 reads CATSDGTGVGEKLFF. CDR3 DNA sequence: TGTGCCACCAGTGACGGGACAGGGGTTGGGGAAAAACTGTTTTTT.

V gene TRBV7-9 combines with J gene TRBJ1-1; 9 bases align to TRBD1. Germline V gene data show CDR1 as SEHNR and CDR2 as FQNEAQ (reference sequence). Losses at the gene ends were 3 bases for V and 0 bases for J; bases not matched to a gene: 8. The length of the CDR3 is 17 residues. In nucleotides, the CDR3 is TGTGCCAGCAGCTTGGGGACAGGGCTGGAGGTGAACACTGAAGCTTTCTTT. Protein: CASSLGTGLEVNTEAFF.

V is TRBV27 and J is TRBJ2-7; possibly TRBD2 for D (5 bases). The CDR3 is 16 amino acids. CDR1 and CDR2 (germline): MNHEY, SMNVEV (reference sequence). V lost 2 bases, J lost 2 bases, and 16 bases lay in between. The CDR3 is CASSLVTAGHPYEQYF. The CDR3 DNA reads TGTGCCAGCAGTTTAGTAACGGCGGGCCACCCCTACGAGCAGTACTTC.

The V gene is TRBV19, the J gene TRBJ2-1, with 9 bases identical to TRBD1. The germline CDR1 and CDR2 sequences are LNHDA and SQIVND (reference sequence). V dropped 6 bases and J dropped 6; count of bases not matched to a gene: 12. This CDR3 has 16 residues. CDR3 in amino acids: CASRGITGGAGNEQFF. CDR3 in DNA: TGTGCCAGTAGGGGGATCACAGGGGGCGCCGGCAATGAGCAGTTCTTC.

The CDR3 coding sequence is TGTGCCAGCAGTCTTACCCGGACAGGGGTTTATTTGGAGACTGAAGCTTTCTTT. Amino acids: CASSLTRTGVYLETEAFF. This chain uses TRBV27 with TRBJ1-1; 9 bases align to TRBD1. This CDR3 is built from 18 residues. Germline V gene sequence: CDR1 MNHEY, CDR2 SMNVEV (reference sequence). The trim removed 5 bases at V and 5 bases at J, leaving 18 bases unmatched.

The chain uses TRBV6-2 or TRBV6-3 and TRBJ1-5; the D gene is possibly TRBD1 (5 bases). The CDR3 is 13 amino acids. CDR1 and CDR2 from the germline V gene are MNHEY and SVGEGT. V shed 3 bases and J shed 4 bases, with 7 bases lying between them. The CDR3, as DNA: TGTGCCAGCAGTTATGACAGTAATCAGCCCCAGCATTTT. Amino acids: CASSYDSNQPQHF.

About this clone: Other DNA sequences of this sample code for an identical CDR3. J is TRBJ2-1 and V is TRBV4-1; D uncertain. Germline V lookup: CDR1 MGHRA, CDR2 YSYEKL. This CDR3 is 14 amino acids long. V lost 1 base and J 0 bases, leaving 4 bases between the germline ends. For the CDR3, the DNA is TGCGCCAGCAGCCAAGCTAGCTCCTACAATGAGCAGTTCTTC. Its protein is CASSQASSYNEQFF.